The clone carrying this TCR beta chain occurred many times. Antigen unknown. This sample was included in a study of breast tumors, draining lymph nodes, adjacent tissues. This CDR3 is 14 amino acids long. Germline-derived CDR1 and CDR2 are KGHDR and SFDVKD. The V gene lost 5 bases and the J gene lost 10 bases, with 17 bases spanning the gap. The lymph nodes were axillary draining lymph nodes from breast cancer patients. Study-wide findings and caveats: Luminal-like breast cancer showed significantly higher tumor–nontumor repertoire similarity than basal-like. Compared with lymph nodes, tumors were less diverse; compared with nontumor tissue, more. That most tumor T cells come from lymph nodes remained unproven. Data fit most tumor T cells coming from lymph node, expanding in tumor.

One entry per CDR3 protein, called by TCRdb with MiXCR from the multiplex PCR reads. The sample holds around 140,000 distinct CDR3 sequences; about 22% are singletons and the top ten take under 3%. Material: axillary lymph node tissue. The J gene is TRBJ2-1, the V gene TRBV24-1; D may be TRBD2 (5 bases). The source of this sequence is a female donor with breast cancer. Some clones in this sample may be carry-over from other donors' samples. The CDR3 DNA sequence: TGTGCCACCAGTGCCCGGGCCAGATCGGGGGAGCAGTTCTTC. It specifies CATSARARSGEQFF.